The rows below give T cell receptor beta chains drawn from one sample of a study of T cell repertoires in cytomegalovirus infection. No antigen is known for these receptors. TCRdb recomputed calls from the reads with MiXCR, one row per CDR3 protein. The table records roughly 310,000 distinct CDR3 sequences, about 29% of them present only once. The specimen was cultured PBMCs, collected from culture after CMV antigen stimulation. The receptor source for this set is a human donor in good health (CMV status not recorded). Some clones in this sample may be carry-over from other donors' samples. The CDR3 runs from the conserved cysteine through the conserved F or W. Fields, in order: V gene, clone size, D gene, J gene, CDR3 DNA, CDR3 protein. The D gene is left open where the match is weak. The size field is filled for only some rows; it gives once, few, many or a size class.

v_gene: TRBV4-1; abundance: -; d_gene: -; j_gene: TRBJ2-7; CDR3nt: TGCGCCAGCAGCCAAGAAGGGACGGTTCAACTATACGAGCAGTACTTC; CDR3aa: CASSQEGTVQLYEQYF
v_gene: TRBV4-2; abundance: few; d_gene: -; j_gene: TRBJ2-5; CDR3nt: TGTGCCAGCAGCCAAGGGGTAAAACAGCTAAAAGAGACCCAGTACTTC; CDR3aa: CASSQGVKQLKETQYF
v_gene: TRBV2; abundance: -; d_gene: -; j_gene: TRBJ2-1; CDR3nt: TGTGCCAGCAGGGACTGGGTGACCTACAATGAGCAGTTCTTC; CDR3aa: CASRDWVTYNEQFF
v_gene: TRBV24-1; abundance: -; d_gene: -; j_gene: TRBJ2-1; CDR3nt: TGTGCCACCTCTGATACGGGGGTATGGGAGCAGTTCTTC; CDR3aa: CATSDTGVWEQFF
v_gene: TRBV2; abundance: -; d_gene: -; j_gene: TRBJ1-5; CDR3nt: TGTGCCAGCGGAGCCGTCCGTGAGTCCCAGCATTTT; CDR3aa: CASGAVRESQHF
v_gene: TRBV7-4; abundance: once; d_gene: -; j_gene: TRBJ2-7; CDR3nt: TGTGCCAGCAGCACCAGGGCCTCTCCCTACGAGCAGTACTTC; CDR3aa: CASSTRASPYEQYF
v_gene: TRBV30; abundance: -; d_gene: TRBD1; j_gene: TRBJ2-4; CDR3nt: TGTGCCTGGAGCCCCGGGACAGGAAAAAACATTCAGTACTTC; CDR3aa: CAWSPGTGKNIQYF
v_gene: TRBV7-2; abundance: many; d_gene: -; j_gene: TRBJ2-7; CDR3nt: TGTGCCAGCAGCTTAACACAGTCCGGCTCCTACGAGCAGTACTTC; CDR3aa: CASSLTQSGSYEQYF
v_gene: TRBV30; abundance: -; d_gene: -; j_gene: TRBJ1-2; CDR3nt: TGTGCCTGGAGTCCTGAGACAGAATATGGCTACACCTTC; CDR3aa: CAWSPETEYGYTF
v_gene: TRBV28; abundance: -; d_gene: -; j_gene: TRBJ2-7; CDR3nt: TGTGCCAGCAGTTTAGATGAGGGAGCATGGTACGAGCAGTACTTC; CDR3aa: CASSLDEGAWYEQYF
v_gene: TRBV20-1; abundance: few; d_gene: -; j_gene: TRBJ1-1; CDR3nt: TGCAGTGCTAGAGATAAAGGGAGGGGGACCTGGGAGGCTGAAGCTTTCTTT; CDR3aa: CSARDKGRGTWEAEAFF
v_gene: TRBV4-2; abundance: -; d_gene: -; j_gene: TRBJ2-1; CDR3nt: TGTGCCAGCAGCCAAGATCGGGATTCCTACAATGAGCAGTTCTTC; CDR3aa: CASSQDRDSYNEQFF
v_gene: TRBV28; abundance: once; d_gene: -; j_gene: TRBJ1-2; CDR3nt: TGTGCCAGCAGCCCCCCCAGAGAGGGCCCTTCTAACTATGGCTACACCTTC; CDR3aa: CASSPPREGPSNYGYTF
v_gene: TRBV7-8; abundance: -; d_gene: TRBD1; j_gene: TRBJ2-1; CDR3nt: TGTGCCAGCAGCTACACCGGGACAGGGGTTTCGTTCTTC; CDR3aa: CASSYTGTGVSFF
v_gene: TRBV13; abundance: few; d_gene: -; j_gene: TRBJ2-7; CDR3nt: TGTGCCAGCAGCCCCTCCGGGGGCGGCTACGAGCAGTACTTC; CDR3aa: CASSPSGGGYEQYF
v_gene: TRBV5-1; abundance: few; d_gene: -; j_gene: TRBJ2-3; CDR3nt: TGCGCCAGCAGCCCCCCTATCGGGGGCACAGATACGCAGTATTTT; CDR3aa: CASSPPIGGTDTQYF
v_gene: TRBV27; abundance: -; d_gene: -; j_gene: TRBJ1-1; CDR3nt: TGTGCCAGCAGTTCCAAGCCGATCGGGTGGGCCACTGAAGCTTTCTTT; CDR3aa: CASSSKPIGWATEAFF
v_gene: TRBV12-3/TRBV12-4; abundance: -; d_gene: TRBD1; j_gene: TRBJ1-2; CDR3nt: TGTGCCAGCAGAGGGGTAGGACAGGGGACCGCGAGCTATGGCTACACCTTC; CDR3aa: CASRGVGQGTASYGYTF
v_gene: TRBV28; abundance: few; d_gene: -; j_gene: TRBJ2-1; CDR3nt: TGTGCCAGCAGCCAGCCACGGGGTGAGCAGTTCTTC; CDR3aa: CASSQPRGEQFF
v_gene: TRBV7-2; abundance: few; d_gene: -; j_gene: TRBJ1-2; CDR3nt: TGTGCCAGCAGCTTTAGAGACTATGGCTACACCTTC; CDR3aa: CASSFRDYGYTF
v_gene: TRBV4-2; abundance: -; d_gene: TRBD1; j_gene: TRBJ1-1; CDR3nt: TGTGCCAGCAGCCATGGTGTGGGACAGCCGAACACTGAAGCTTTCTTT; CDR3aa: CASSHGVGQPNTEAFF
v_gene: TRBV7-2; abundance: -; d_gene: TRBD1; j_gene: TRBJ2-3; CDR3nt: TGTGCCAGCAGGGCGCCTGGGACAGCTAGCACAGATACGCAGTATTTT; CDR3aa: CASRAPGTASTDTQYF
v_gene: TRBV6-5; abundance: few; d_gene: TRBD1; j_gene: TRBJ1-2; CDR3nt: TGTGCCAGCAGTGGTCGGACCGGGACAGAGCACTATGGCTACACCTTC; CDR3aa: CASSGRTGTEHYGYTF
v_gene: TRBV7-8; abundance: -; d_gene: TRBD1; j_gene: TRBJ1-6; CDR3nt: TGTGCCAGCAGCTTAAGGGACAGCCGCTCCTATAATTCACCCCTCCACTTT; CDR3aa: CASSLRDSRSYNSPLHF
v_gene: TRBV7-2; abundance: -; d_gene: -; j_gene: TRBJ1-3; CDR3nt: TGTGCCAGCAGCCCGGGGGCGGACCCTGGAAACACCATATATTTT; CDR3aa: CASSPGADPGNTIYF
v_gene: TRBV11-2; abundance: -; d_gene: -; j_gene: TRBJ2-7; CDR3nt: TGTGCCAGCAGCTTAGTTCGGCAGCTGAGGCCCTACGAGCAGTACTTC; CDR3aa: CASSLVRQLRPYEQYF
v_gene: TRBV7-9; abundance: -; d_gene: -; j_gene: TRBJ2-2; CDR3nt: TGTGCCAGCAGCTTAAGAGAGGGCCGGATCGGGGAGCTGTTTTTT; CDR3aa: CASSLREGRIGELFF
v_gene: TRBV20-1; abundance: -; d_gene: TRBD2; j_gene: TRBJ2-7; CDR3nt: TGCAGTGCTCCCGGGACTAGCGGGAGCTACGAGCAGTACTTC; CDR3aa: CSAPGTSGSYEQYF
v_gene: TRBV6-6; abundance: -; d_gene: -; j_gene: TRBJ2-1; CDR3nt: TGTGCCAGCAGTTACTCGGGTCCAAACAACTACAATGAGCAGTTCTTC; CDR3aa: CASSYSGPNNYNEQFF